This record concerns one T cell receptor (beta chain) sequence. These data originate in a study of PD-L1 blockade in urothelial cancer. Assay used: immunoSEQ multiplex PCR; TCRdb lists only in-frame clones, some missing. Here the sample spans under 45,000 clones, 82% being singletons. The CDR3 extends over 17 amino acids. With V trimmed by 3 bases and J by 4 bases, 11 bases remained unmatched. Per germline, CDR1 SQVTM and CDR2 ANQGSEA. This chain links TRBV29-1 with TRBJ2-5, with 13 bases lining up with TRBD2. This TCR was sampled from a man in his 60s with urothelial cancer. Specimen: PBMCs, collected around atezolizumab (anti-PD-L1) treatment. For the CDR3, the DNA is TGCAGCGTTGAGGCGACTAGCGGGGGGCCAAAGGGAGAGACCCAGTACTTC. Translation gives CSVEATSGGPKGETQYF.